These 16 T cell receptor beta chains were all obtained from the same sample, sequenced in a study of HIV-infected children after antiretroviral therapy interruption. As for treatment: PENTA 11 planned treatment interruption arm or continuous ART arm. A 3' RACE protocol on RNA, with unique molecular identifiers, produced the TCR library. Via MiXCR, TCRdb re-called the 3' RACE reads, giving one row per CDR3 protein. The sample has about 89,000 distinct CDR3 sequences; around 6.9% are singletons. The sequences come from CD45RA+ CD4+ T cells from PBMCs, pooled from several time points, collected from a donor given antiretroviral therapy, either interrupted or continuous. Subset meaning: naive CD4+ CD45RA+ CD45RO- T cells. These receptors came from a pool of human donors with HIV.

This clonotype was recorded many times. This chain joins TRBV28 and TRBJ1-2; the match to TRBD1 covers 7 bases. Germline CDR1 MDHEN, CDR2 SYDVKM. There are 14 residues in the CDR3. V dropped 5 bases and J dropped 3; count of bases not matched to a gene: 6. The CDR3 reads CASSPGDRDYGYTF. CDR3 in DNA: TGTGCCAGCAGTCCAGGAGACAGGGACTATGGCTACACCTTC.

This clonotype was counted at least ten times. The chain recombines TRBV24-1 with TRBJ2-1; D gene uncertain. Germline V CDR1 and CDR2: KGHDR, SFDVKD. Trimming pared 3 bases from V and 1 base from J, leaving 15 bases between. The length of the CDR3 is 17 residues. CDR3 loop: CATSDTKPLGSYNEQFF. CDR3 nucleotides: TGTGCCACCAGTGATACAAAGCCGCTAGGTTCCTACAATGAGCAGTTCTTC.

This clonotype was detected many times. V usage is TRBV10-3 and J usage is TRBJ2-5, with 7 bases fitting TRBD1. The CDR3 runs 13 residues. Germline CDR1 and CDR2: ENHRY and SYGVKD. J was trimmed by 5 bases and V by 7 bases; bases with no gene match: 7. CDR3 sequence (DNA): TGTGCCATCAAGGACAGGATTGATGAGACCCAGTACTTC. Translated, it gives CAIKDRIDETQYF.

The rearrangement links TRBV6-5 to TRBJ1-2; D might be TRBD1 (5 bases). Per germline, CDR1 MNHEY and CDR2 SVGAGI. This CDR3 contains 15 residues. Trimming pared 2 bases from V and 3 bases from J, leaving 13 bases between. The CDR3 nucleotides read TGTGCCAGCAGTTACAATGATCGGGGCGACTATGGCTACACCTTC. Translation gives CASSYNDRGDYGYTF.

This clonotype has ten or more counts. The chain joins TRBV5-6 to TRBJ2-5, with D possibly being TRBD1 (5 bases). Germline V lookup: CDR1 SGHDT, CDR2 YYEEEE. CDR3 length: 15 amino acids. V lost 4 bases, J lost 2 bases, and 15 bases lay in between. CDR3 DNA sequence: TGTGCCAGCAGCCATCCAGGGATCCCACAAGAGACCCAGTACTTC. Encoded protein: CASSHPGIPQETQYF. Full variable domain (rest looked up from reference TRBV5-6 and TRBJ2-5): DAGVTQSPTHLIKTRGQQVTLRCSPKSGHDTVSWYQQALGQGPQFIFQYYEEEERQRGNFPDRFSGHQFPNYSSELNVNALLLGDSALYLCASSHPGIPQETQYFGPGTRLLVL.

This clonotype was observed at least ten times. The CDR3 DNA is TGTGCCAGCAGCGCCCTCAGGAACACTGAAGCTTTCTTT. Residues: CASSALRNTEAFF. V and J are TRBV9 and TRBJ1-1, with unresolved D. Trimming left V 3 bases short and J 1 base short, with 7 bases between. CDR1 is SGDLS, CDR2 YYNGEE, per germline. This CDR3 has 13 amino acids. The variable domain in full, completed from reference TRBV9 and TRBJ1-1, reads DSGVTQTPKHLITATGQRVTLRCSPRSGDLSVYWYQQSLDQGLQFLIQYYNGEERAKGNILERFSAQQFPDLHSELNLSSLELGDSALYFCASSALRNTEAFFGQGTRLTVV.

This clonotype was recorded many times. The rearrangement joins TRBV7-6 to TRBJ2-7; TRBD2 matches at 7 bases. After removal of 1 base from V and 3 bases from J, the junction contained 3 bases not matched to a gene. Germline V gene sequence: CDR1 SGHVS, CDR2 FNYEAQ. The CDR3 has 14 amino acids. Written as DNA, the CDR3 is TGTGCCAGCAGCTTAGGCGGGGGTAACTACGAGCAGTACTTC. Its protein product is CASSLGGGNYEQYF. Variable domain in full (rest from reference TRBV7-6 and TRBJ2-7): GAGVSQSPRYKVTKRGQDVALRCDPISGHVSLYWYRQALGQGPEFLTYFNYEAQQDKSGLPNDRFSAERPEGSISTLTIQRTEQRDSAMYRCASSLGGGNYEQYFGPGTRLTVT.

This clonotype was counted at least ten times. Sequence at one end of the junction differs from germline and may be a read error. This chain uses TRBV20-1 with TRBJ2-7; maybe TRBD2 (6 bases). CDR1 and CDR2 from the germline V gene are DFQATT and SNEGSKA (reference sequence). The CDR3 covers 12 residues. The CDR3: CSAGNPGTQLCF. In DNA form, the CDR3 reads TGCAGTGCTGGAAACCCCGGGACTCAATTGTGTTTC.

There are many counts of this clonotype. For the CDR3, the DNA is TGTGCCAGCAGTTACCCTCCAACTAATGAAAAACTGTTTTTT. This gives the protein CASSYPPTNEKLFF. The rearrangement joins TRBV6-6 to TRBJ1-4; D unclear. Trimming took 2 bases from V and 0 from J, leaving 4 bases between them. This CDR3 is 14 amino acids long. Germline loops: CDR1 MNHNY, CDR2 SVGAGI (reference sequence).

This clonotype was detected ten times or more. V usage is TRBV6-1 and J usage is TRBJ2-2; D call uncertain. The CDR3 extends over 13 amino acids. Deletions cut 8 bases from V and 6 bases from J, with 13 bases between. Germline values: CDR1 MNHNS, CDR2 SASEGT. The CDR3 region has the DNA TGTGCCAGCGTACTCGTCTACGCCGGGGAGCTGTTTTTT. Its translation is CASVLVYAGELFF.

Many counts were recorded for this clonotype. The chain carries TRBV20-1 and TRBJ2-3; unclear D gene. In germline, CDR1 is DFQATT, CDR2 SNEGSKA (reference sequence). The V and J ends lost 3 bases and 6 bases respectively, with 7 bases between them. The CDR3 runs 11 residues. CDR3 DNA sequence: TGCAGTGCTAGGTTTCTCGATACGCAGTATTTT. Amino acids: CSARFLDTQYF.

A single count supports this clonotype. This rearrangement joins TRBV27 to TRBJ2-6; D may be TRBD1 or TRBD2 (5 bases each). This CDR3 comprises 15 residues. CDR1 and CDR2 from the germline V gene are MNHEY and SMNVEV (reference sequence). Trimming pared 5 bases from V and 0 bases from J, leaving 8 bases between. As DNA, the CDR3 is TGTGCCAGCAGTCCAGGGACCTCTGGGGCCAACGTCCTGACTTTC. Translating it yields CASSPGTSGANVLTF.

This clonotype has at least ten counts. The chain uses TRBV12-3 or TRBV12-4 and TRBJ1-1, with D uncertain. CDR3 length: 13 amino acids. V lost 7 bases and J lost 0, with 9 bases in between. CDR3 DNA sequence: TGTGCCAGCACCCTGACGGTGAACACTGAAGCTTTCTTT. It is translated as CASTLTVNTEAFF.

This clonotype has at least ten counts. The rearrangement uses TRBV5-5 and TRBJ2-7; 7 bases are shared with TRBD2. CDR3 length equals 13 residues. The V and J ends lost 2 bases and 4 bases, in that order; junction bases with no gene match: 3. Germline V lookup: CDR1 SGHKS, CDR2 YYEKEE (reference sequence). This chain's CDR3 is CASSFGGGYEQYF. The DNA for the CDR3 is TGTGCCAGCAGCTTTGGGGGGGGGTACGAGCAGTACTTC. The whole variable domain, filled in from reference TRBV5-5 and TRBJ2-7, reads DAGVTQSPTHLIKTRGQQVTLRCSPISGHKSVSWYQQVLGQGPQFIFQYYEKEERGRGNFPDRFSARQFPNYSSELNVNALLLGDSALYLCASSFGGGYEQYFGPGTRLTVT.

The chain links TRBV6-6 to TRBJ1-2, with 11 bases aligning to TRBD1. The CDR3 loop spans 14 amino acids. Trimming took 4 bases from V and 6 from J; bases not matched to a gene: 4. Germline V gene data show CDR1 as MNHNY and CDR2 as SVGAGI (reference sequence). CDR3 loop: CASSSGQGADGYTF. DNA of the CDR3: TGTGCCAGCAGTTCCGGACAGGGGGCGGATGGCTACACCTTC.

This clonotype was counted at least ten times. The chain combines TRBV13 with TRBJ2-7; 10 bases line up with TRBD1. V was pared by 5 bases and J by 4 bases, with 5 bases of the junction left unmatched. The CDR3 has 14 amino acids. Germline CDR1 is PRHDT and CDR2 is FYEKMQ (reference sequence). CDR3 sequence (DNA): TGTGCCAGCAGCCCGGGACAGGGGAAGTACGAGCAGTACTTC. Protein: CASSPGQGKYEQYF. Supplemented by reference TRBV13 and TRBJ2-7, the full variable domain reads AAGVIQSPRHLIKEKRETATLKCYPIPRHDTVYWYQQGPGQDPQFLISFYEKMQSDKGSIPDRFSAQQFSDYHSELNMSSLELGDSALYFCASSPGQGKYEQYFGPGTRLTVT.